One and the same sample provided the 8 T cell receptor beta chains below, sequenced in a study of T cell responses to AZD1222 COVID-19 vaccine. TCRdb's copy holds only in-frame clones and misses some; the assay was immunoSEQ multiplex PCR. The sample has roughly 70,000 clones; approximately 84% are singletons. Sequencing used peripheral blood, obtained on day 0 of AZD1222 vaccination. The receptors were sampled from an adult in good health.

The genes are TRBV19 and TRBJ2-7; no firm D call. CDR3 length: 15 amino acids. Germline V CDR1 and CDR2: LNHDA, SQIVND (reference sequence). Trimming shortened V by 0 bases and J by 2 bases, and 11 bases separated the two germline ends. The CDR3 sequence is CASSIDLADAYEQYF. The CDR3 DNA reads as TGTGCCAGTAGTATAGATCTGGCAGACGCCTACGAGCAGTACTTC.

This clone was observed a few times. This chain links TRBV27 with TRBJ2-3, with D perhaps TRBD2 (5 bases). The V gene lost 8 bases and the J gene lost 0 bases, with 9 bases spanning the gap. The CDR3 runs to 13 residues. Germline-derived CDR1 and CDR2 are MNHEY and SMNVEV (reference sequence). This chain's CDR3 is CASGLPSTDTQYF. Written as DNA, the CDR3 is TGTGCCAGCGGACTCCCTAGCACAGATACGCAGTATTTT.

The chain couples TRBV7-8 to TRBJ2-1; 8 bases fit TRBD1. Germline values: CDR1 SGHVS, CDR2 FQNEAQ. The trim removed 5 bases at V and 7 bases at J, leaving 10 bases unmatched. The length of the CDR3 is 15 residues. CDR3 amino acids: CASSLQGAIGNEQFF. As DNA, the CDR3 is TGTGCCAGCAGCCTCCAGGGGGCAATAGGAAATGAGCAGTTCTTC.

V gene TRBV5-1 combines with J gene TRBJ1-4; 7 bases are shared with TRBD1. The CDR3 totals 15 residues. Unmatched junction bases numbered 7, after V lost 4 bases and J lost 4 bases. Germline values: CDR1 SGHRS, CDR2 YFSETQ. CDR3 region: CASSLGQTSNEKLFF. CDR3 coding DNA: TGCGCCAGCAGCCTGGGACAGACGAGTAATGAAAAACTGTTTTTT.

The chain employs TRBV4-2 and TRBJ1-1; D is unclear. Germline V gene data show CDR1 as LGHNA and CDR2 as YNFKEQ. Trimming pared 3 bases from V and 8 bases from J, leaving 10 bases between. The CDR3 has 12 residues. The CDR3 sequence is CASSQNRGEAFF. The CDR3 DNA is TGTGCCAGCAGCCAGAATAGAGGGGAAGCTTTCTTT.

The CDR3 loop reads CSVRQGGTDTQYF. The CDR3 DNA is TGCAGCGTGAGACAGGGAGGCACAGATACGCAGTATTTT. The chain recombines TRBV29-1 with TRBJ2-3; 7 bases map to TRBD1. From germline, CDR1 is SQVTM and CDR2 ANQGSEA. J lost 1 base, V lost 6 bases, and 4 bases had no gene match. The CDR3 sequence is 13 residues long.

The genes are TRBV4-3 and TRBJ1-1; D ambiguous. Germline loops: CDR1 LGHNA, CDR2 YSLEER. With 4 bases removed from V and 3 bases from J, the gap between germline ends came to 9 bases. The CDR3 sequence is 13 residues long. The CDR3, as DNA: TGCGCCAGCAGCCCTGGGCGGGACACTGAAGCTTTCTTT. Translating it yields CASSPGRDTEAFF.

V and J are TRBV9 and TRBJ2-5, with D possibly matching TRBD1 (5 bases). The CDR3 spans 13 residues. Germline V gives CDR1 SGDLS, CDR2 YYNGEE. Trimming left V 4 bases short and J 5 bases short, with 12 bases between. CDR3 sequence: CASSSQGTETQYF. The CDR3 DNA follows: TGTGCCAGCAGCTCTCAGGGAACGGAGACCCAGTACTTC.